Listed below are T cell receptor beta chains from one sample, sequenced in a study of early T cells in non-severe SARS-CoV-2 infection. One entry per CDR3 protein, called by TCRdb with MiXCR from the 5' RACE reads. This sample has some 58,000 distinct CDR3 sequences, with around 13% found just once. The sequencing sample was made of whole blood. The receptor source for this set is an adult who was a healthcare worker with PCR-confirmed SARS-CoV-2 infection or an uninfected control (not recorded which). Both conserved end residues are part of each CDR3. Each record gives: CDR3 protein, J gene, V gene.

CDR3: CSASTGTGRSGANVLTF
J: TRBJ2-6
V: TRBV20-1

CDR3: CASSQGPNGYTF
J: TRBJ1-2
V: TRBV3-1

CDR3: CASSVTGAYEQYF
J: TRBJ2-7
V: TRBV9

CDR3: CASSTQGGNQPQHF
J: TRBJ1-5
V: TRBV27

CDR3: CASSPPPGGQPQHF
J: TRBJ1-5
V: TRBV19

CDR3: CASSSSLTAYEQYF
J: TRBJ2-7
V: TRBV7-9

CDR3: CASSYGGVYYEQYF
J: TRBJ2-7
V: TRBV6-5

CDR3: CASSLSRPIGSPLHF
J: TRBJ1-6
V: TRBV12-3/TRBV12-4

CDR3: CASSVVPGANYGYTF
J: TRBJ1-2
V: TRBV9

CDR3: CASRVSGHSGNTIYF
J: TRBJ1-3
V: TRBV6-5

CDR3: CSATGLAGGPTDTQYF
J: TRBJ2-3
V: TRBV20-1

CDR3: CAWSVLVMAGATGELFF
J: TRBJ2-2
V: TRBV30